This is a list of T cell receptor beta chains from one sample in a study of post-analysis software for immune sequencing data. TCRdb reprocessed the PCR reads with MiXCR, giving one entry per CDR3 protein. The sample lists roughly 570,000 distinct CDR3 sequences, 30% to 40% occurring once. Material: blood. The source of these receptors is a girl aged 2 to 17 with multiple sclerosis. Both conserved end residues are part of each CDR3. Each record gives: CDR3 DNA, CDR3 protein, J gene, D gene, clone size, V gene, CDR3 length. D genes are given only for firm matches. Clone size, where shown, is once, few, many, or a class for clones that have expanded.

TGTGCCAGCAGTTTAGGGCAGACCAATCAGCCCCAGCATTTT	CASSLGQTNQPQHF	TRBJ1-5	NA	few	TRBV27	14
TGCGCCAGCAGCTTGGTACTGACTAGCATGGAGACCCAGTACTTC	CASSLVLTSMETQYF	TRBJ2-5	TRBD2	NA	TRBV5-1	15
TGTGCCAGCAGGTCAGACAGGGAGACCCAGTACTTC	CASRSDRETQYF	TRBJ2-5	NA	NA	TRBV3-1	12
TGCGCCAGCAGCTTGGCCGGGAGCACTCAAGAGACCCAGTACTTC	CASSLAGSTQETQYF	TRBJ2-5	NA	few	TRBV5-1	15
TGTGCTAGTGGTCCAATACGGGACAGGGGGTACGAGCAGTACTTC	CASGPIRDRGYEQYF	TRBJ2-7	TRBD1	few	TRBV12-5	15
TGTGCCAGCAGCCAAGGGACAAGCGGGGCGAATTCACCCCTCCACTTT	CASSQGTSGANSPLHF	TRBJ1-6	NA	NA	TRBV3-1	16
TGCGCCAGCAGTAATCCGGGCCGGACTTCCCTCCTTAATGAAAAACTGTTTTTT	CASSNPGRTSLLNEKLFF	TRBJ1-4	NA	NA	TRBV10-2	18
TGTGCCAGCAGTGCTTTACGGGAGACCCAGTACTTC	CASSALRETQYF	TRBJ2-5	NA	few	TRBV2	12
TGTGCCAGCAGTTTCGGGGTTAAGGAGAAAAAACTGTTTTTT	CASSFGVKEKKLFF	TRBJ1-4	NA	NA	TRBV12-3/TRBV12-4	14
TGCAGTGCTAGAGATCCTATGGATCGGGGGGCCTACACAGATACGCAGTATTTT	CSARDPMDRGAYTDTQYF	TRBJ2-3	NA	few	TRBV20-1	18
TGTGCCAGCATGAGGACTAGCGGGGGGGCCTACCAAGAGACCCAGTACTTC	CASMRTSGGAYQETQYF	TRBJ2-5	TRBD2	NA	TRBV9	17
TGCGCCAGCAGCTTGCAGCGGGGGGGGACAGGAGAGACCCAGTACTTC	CASSLQRGGTGETQYF	TRBJ2-5	TRBD2	NA	TRBV5-1	16
TGCGCCAGCAGCCACACCAGCGGGGGCACAGATACGCAGTATTTT	CASSHTSGGTDTQYF	TRBJ2-3	TRBD2	NA	TRBV4-1	15
TGTGCCAGCGGCCTTGGGAATGAGCAGTTCTTC	CASGLGNEQFF	TRBJ2-1	NA	NA	TRBV6-6	11
TGTGCCAGCAGCTTAGTCTCGGGGAAGGGCGATGGCTACACCTTC	CASSLVSGKGDGYTF	TRBJ1-2	NA	NA	TRBV11-2	15
TGTGCCACCAGTGATACCCGGACAGGCAATCAGCCCCAGCATTTT	CATSDTRTGNQPQHF	TRBJ1-5	NA	NA	TRBV24-1	15
TGCGCCAGCAAAGGGACAACTAATGAAAAACTGTTTTTT	CASKGTTNEKLFF	TRBJ1-4	NA	NA	TRBV5-1	13
TGCAGCGTGGAAGGGACCCCCTACACCTTC	CSVEGTPYTF	TRBJ1-2	NA	NA	TRBV29-1	10
TGTGCCAGCAGCGGGGGGGCGAAGGGCACTGAAGCTTACTTT	CASSGGAKGTEAYF	TRBJ1-1	NA	once	TRBV6-5	14
TGCGCCAGCAGCTATGTGGGAGGCGGCACTGAAGCTTTCTTT	CASSYVGGGTEAFF	TRBJ1-1	NA	NA	TRBV5-1	14
TGCAGTGCTAGTGAAAGGCTGCCCCGGGACTATCCTGCTAACTCCTACAATGAGCAGTTCTTC	CSASERLPRDYPANSYNEQFF	TRBJ2-1	TRBD2	NA	TRBV20-1	21
TGCAGCGTTGAACGTCCAGGGGAAGTTAACTATGGCTACACCTTC	CSVERPGEVNYGYTF	TRBJ1-2	NA	NA	TRBV29-1	15
TGTGCCAGCAGGGGAAGACAGGGGCCAACTAATGAAAAACTGTTTTTT	CASRGRQGPTNEKLFF	TRBJ1-4	TRBD1	NA	TRBV3-1	16
TGTGCCAGCAGTTTAAAGGCTGGGCGCAATGAGCAGTTCTTC	CASSLKAGRNEQFF	TRBJ2-1	NA	few	TRBV27	14
TGTGCCACCACCAGAGGGGACTCACCCCTCCACTTT	CATTRGDSPLHF	TRBJ1-6	NA	NA	TRBV12-3/TRBV12-4	12